This T cell receptor beta chain is from a study of T-cell reconstitution after alpha-beta-depleted transplantation in children (dated by TCRdb to about 2016). General notes on the study: The study quantitatively tracked T-cell immune reconstitution after TCRalphabeta/CD19-depleted allogeneic hematopoietic cell transplantation in children using TCR repertoire profiling.

V is trimmed back by 8 bases and J by 6 bases, and the junction contains 15 bases that no gene match accounts for. Spanning cysteine to phenylalanine, the CDR3 consists of 17 amino acids. Only the CDR3 DNA stays, 51 bases, in frame from base 1. Results the study describes overall, beyond this receptor: Apparently early alphabetaT-cell count recovery about two months after transplant reportedly relied on only several hundred rapidly expanded clones derived from non-depleted graft cells. In some patients, the high TCRbeta diversity seen at day 60 was put down to recipient T cells and intrathymic progenitors that had survived conditioning. Over subsequent months, a decline in hyperexpanded clone frequencies was noted, and after one year, T-cell counts and TCRbeta diversity were mostly ascribed to newly produced T cells.

As concerns this clonotype: Its antigen is currently not known. No per-base quality is available; no much larger clone lies one base away.

The treatment or condition label on this specimen signifies: allogeneic hematopoietic cell transplantation with graft depleted of TCRalphabeta T cells and CD19 B cells. The transplant recipients were children given TCRalphabeta/CD19-depleted allogeneic hematopoietic cell grafts. Libraries were constructed by PCR. TCRdb lists the instrument as Illumina HiSeq 2500. To normalize quantification of the TCRbeta repertoire, the TCR libraries were built with molecular barcoding that relied on unique molecular identifiers. Through fastp at Q25 and MiXCR, TCRdb rebuilt clones from the public reads, retaining in-frame beta chains. Rows with one shared CDR3 protein collapse into an entry with the most common genes and DNA. Counted in this sample were approximately 800,000 distinct CDR3 sequences; roughly 15% of them appeared once. The top ten constitute 5% of the sample.

The source is a male patient younger than 18 who had a stem cell transplant for acute lymphoblastic leukemia, so the T cells may come from the graft donor. The rearranged chain carries TRBV12-3 or TRBV12-4 and TRBJ2-3, with 12 central nucleotides matching TRBD2. Material: PBMCs, mostly from graft donor cells, obtained 360 days after TCRalphabeta/CD19-depleted stem cell transplant. The sequence in DNA is TGTGCCAGCGAGGGTTTTGCGGAGACTAGCGGGAGTGATACGCAGTATTTT. Translation gives CASEGFAETSGSDTQYF.